This T cell receptor beta chain was obtained from a study of T-cell memory formation after mild COVID-19. General study points: Second-wave clones that peaked on day 37 lacked confirmed SARS-CoV-2 specificity. CM and EM subsets held most contracting CD4+ clones; EMRA held CD8+ ones. Certain responding clones were present in pre-infection memory, suggesting participation of cross-reactive memory.

V lost 2 bases to trimming and J lost 0 bases; unmatched junction nucleotides: 6. The length of the CDR3 is 18 residues. Germline V gene data show CDR1 as MNHEY and CDR2 as SVGAGI. 5'RACE with constant-segment primers yielded barcoded, UMI-tagged TCR alpha and TCR beta cDNA libraries. MiXCR, run by TCRdb on the 5' RACE reads, gives a single entry per CDR3 protein. The repertoire includes some 300,000 distinct CDR3 sequences, under 25% of them detected once, and roughly a fifth sits in the top ten. This clonotype was seen a handful of times. Its antigen is not identified. Sequencing input: PBMCs or a T cell subset sorted from them (not recorded which). The chain couples TRBV6-5 to TRBJ2-3; 12 positions agree with TRBD2. The clonotype originates from a man aged 18 to 30 who had mild COVID-19 (a few samples of this study predate the infection). Cell type and time point are not known. CDR3 region: CASSYPASGGASTDTQYF. CDR3 coding DNA: TGTGCCAGCAGTTACCCGGCTAGCGGGGGGGCTAGCACAGATACGCAGTATTTT.